This T cell receptor beta chain was retrieved from a study of shared clonotypes between healthy human individuals. Overall study findings and caveats: What naive subsets generally showed was a larger estimated richness than memory subsets showed. Having only a few donors restricted how much genetic and exposure-history diversity was captured. The four-donor shared clonotypes exceeded non-shared clonotypes in generation probability, with non-shared ones scoring lower.

The CDR3 sequence is 16 residues long. The J segment lost 7 bases and the V segment lost 5 bases, leaving 12 bases of the junction unmatched. Germline assignment: CDR1 SGHVS and CDR2 FQNEAQ. As concerns this clone: Its antigen remains unidentified.

Per the study methods: Junction-only sequences produced by ImmunoSEQ had no quality scores, so filtering differed. Data came from immunoSEQ multiplex PCR; TCRdb stores just in-frame clones and leaves some out. The V and J calls and clone size come from that table; D and trimming were worked out from the DNA. The sample lists over 2 million clones; 85% to 95% were seen once. This sequence was found in a man between 18 and 29 years old in good health. Some clones in this sample may be carry-over from other donors' samples. The rearrangement uses TRBV7-8 and TRBJ2-1; TRBD2 matches at 9 bases. The sequencing sample was made of naive CD4+ T cells from PBMCs. The subset denotes: CD45RA+ positively selected. Here the CDR3 DNA reads TGTGCCAGCAGCCGCCGGGGGGCGGGAGGGCCAAATGAGCAGTTCTTC. Encoded protein: CASSRRGAGGPNEQFF.